The rows below give T cell receptor beta chains drawn from one sample of a study of cytomegalovirus exposure and HLA in healthy donors. Generated by immunoSEQ multiplex PCR, the TCRdb table keeps only in-frame clones and is missing some. The repertoire table contains around 52,000 clones. Sequences were obtained from PBMCs. The receptors come from a woman in her forties or fifties in good health and CMV-seropositive. Each CDR3 is given with its conserved first and last residue. The D gene is left open where the match is weak.

v_gene,d_gene,j_gene,CDR3aa,CDR3nt
TRBV4-2,.,TRBJ1-1,CASSPLGAPEGMNTEAFF,TGTGCCAGCAGCCCCCTCGGGGCCCCGGAGGGAATGAACACTGAAGCTTTCTTT
TRBV4-1,.,TRBJ1-2,CASSQEGGLANYGYTF,TGCGCCAGCAGCCAAGAGGGCGGACTCGCTAACTATGGCTACACCTTC
TRBV2,.,TRBJ2-1,CASRLTSDNEQFF,TGTGCCAGCAGACTTACCTCCGACAATGAGCAGTTCTTC
TRBV5-6,TRBD2,TRBJ2-3,CASSSGLADTDTQYF,TGTGCCAGCAGCTCTGGACTAGCTGACACAGATACGCAGTATTTT
TRBV30,TRBD1,TRBJ2-6,CAWSVRGQNLGVLTF,TGTGCCTGGAGTGTTCGGGGACAGAACTTGGGGGTCCTGACTTTC
TRBV7-2,TRBD1,TRBJ2-3,CASSPRQGAGTDTQYF,TGTGCCAGCAGCCCTCGACAGGGGGCGGGCACAGATACGCAGTATTTT
TRBV11-2,.,TRBJ1-5,CASSLANQPQHF,TGTGCCAGCAGCTTAGCTAATCAGCCCCAGCATTTT
TRBV29-1,TRBD2,TRBJ2-3,CSVGGLSGVRTDTQYF,TGCAGCGTTGGGGGACTAAGCGGGGTCCGCACAGATACGCAGTATTTT
TRBV7-9,.,TRBJ1-1,CASSLGGLMNTEAFF,TGTGCCAGCAGCTTGGGCGGGCTCATGAACACTGAAGCTTTCTTT
TRBV6-6,TRBD2,TRBJ2-3,CASSLLAGGTDTQYF,TGTGCCAGCAGTTTACTAGCGGGGGGCACAGATACGCAGTATTTT
TRBV30,TRBD1,TRBJ2-6,CAWRRGQGSSGANVLTF,TGTGCCTGGAGGCGGGGACAGGGAAGCTCTGGGGCCAACGTCCTGACTTTC
TRBV5-1,TRBD1,TRBJ2-1,CASSSGLLNRGPKGEQFF,TGCGCCAGCAGCTCAGGGCTCCTCAACAGGGGCCCCAAGGGTGAGCAGTTCTTC
TRBV7-9,TRBD1,TRBJ2-7,CASSTGTAYEQYF,TGTGCCAGCAGCACAGGGACAGCCTACGAGCAGTACTTC
TRBV7-2,.,TRBJ2-5,CASSLGSSSGETQYF,TGTGCCAGCAGCTTAGGCTCCAGCTCAGGGGAGACCCAGTACTTC
TRBV25-1,.,TRBJ1-3,CASSELATNTIYF,TGTGCCAGCAGTGAATTAGCGACAAACACCATATATTTT
TRBV6-5,.,TRBJ1-1,CASSYARGFTEAFF,TGTGCCAGCAGTTACGCCAGGGGCTTCACTGAAGCTTTCTTT
TRBV27,.,TRBJ1-1,CASTSAGLLRSAEAFF,TGTGCCAGCACCTCCGCGGGTTTACTTAGGTCTGCTGAAGCTTTCTTT
TRBV19,.,TRBJ2-3,CASSMAAEEPTDTQYF,TGTGCCAGTAGTATGGCGGCCGAGGAGCCCACAGATACGCAGTATTTT
TRBV5-1,.,TRBJ2-2,CASSPGMNTGELFF,TGCGCCAGCAGTCCGGGGATGAACACCGGGGAGCTGTTTTTT
TRBV27,TRBD2,TRBJ2-7,CASSLVAGASYEQYF,TGTGCCAGCAGTTTAGTGGCGGGAGCCTCCTACGAGCAGTACTTC
TRBV11-2,TRBD2,TRBJ2-7,CASSFLAGAYEQYF,TGTGCCAGCAGCTTTCTAGCGGGGGCCTACGAGCAGTACTTC
TRBV6-5,.,TRBJ2-7,CASSYSGAGEQYF,TGTGCCAGCAGTTACTCGGGGGCCGGCGAGCAGTACTTC
TRBV11-2,.,TRBJ2-1,CASSFLAKSSYNEQFF,TGTGCCAGCAGCTTCCTAGCGAAAAGCTCCTACAATGAGCAGTTCTTC
TRBV27,TRBD1,TRBJ2-7,CASSLWSAGTGDYEQYF,TGTGCCAGCAGCTTATGGTCCGCCGGGACAGGGGACTACGAGCAGTACTTC
TRBV7-6,TRBD2,TRBJ2-7,CASSLRLAGGPSYEQYF,TGTGCCAGCAGCTTACGGCTAGCGGGAGGGCCCTCCTACGAGCAGTACTTC
TRBV9,.,TRBJ1-6,CASSAHAVEYSPLHF,TGTGCCAGCAGCGCCCACGCTGTCGAGTACTCACCCCTCCACTTT
TRBV18,.,TRBJ1-1,CASSPLTTGKAEAFF,TGTGCCAGCTCACCCCTGACTACAGGGAAGGCTGAAGCTTTCTTT
TRBV11-2,.,TRBJ1-6,CASSLDRTDLSPLHF,TGTGCCAGCAGCTTAGATCGAACAGACCTATCACCCCTCCACTTT
TRBV5-8,.,TRBJ1-2,CASLRTGGNYGYTF,TGTGCCAGCCTTCGTACGGGGGGCAACTATGGCTACACCTTC
TRBV6-6,TRBD2,TRBJ2-1,CASSYSGGGREQFF,TGTGCCAGCAGTTACAGTGGGGGGGGAAGAGAGCAGTTCTTC
TRBV2,TRBD2,TRBJ2-1,CASRLAGLSYNEQFF,TGTGCCAGCAGACTAGCGGGCCTCTCCTACAATGAGCAGTTCTTC
TRBV5-1,.,TRBJ2-1,CASSLTEQTYNEQFF,TGCGCCAGCAGCTTGACAGAACAAACCTACAATGAGCAGTTCTTC
TRBV7-9,.,TRBJ1-1,CASSLGRGAEENTEAFF,TGTGCCAGCAGCTTAGGCCGCGGAGCTGAGGAGAACACTGAAGCTTTCTTT
TRBV19,.,TRBJ1-2,CASSRGRGYGYTF,TGTGCCAGTAGTCGGGGCAGGGGCTATGGCTACACCTTC
TRBV25-1,.,TRBJ1-6,CASSAVGGSSYNSPLHF,TGTGCCAGCAGCGCTGTGGGGGGAAGCTCCTATAATTCACCCCTCCACTTT
TRBV6-5,TRBD2,TRBJ2-2,CASSAGSGGNGELFF,TGTGCCAGCAGTGCCGGGAGCGGGGGCAACGGGGAGCTGTTTTTT
TRBV7-8,.,TRBJ1-5,CASTRGGASNQPQHF,TGTGCCAGCACTCGGGGCGGGGCATCCAATCAGCCCCAGCATTTT
TRBV7-6,.,TRBJ1-5,CASSLRQGIGATEAQPQHF,TGTGCCAGCAGCTTAAGGCAGGGAATAGGTGCAACGGAAGCTCAGCCCCAGCATTTT
TRBV7-9,.,TRBJ1-1,CASSRSWTEAFF,TGTGCCAGCAGCCGAAGTTGGACAGAGGCTTTCTTT
TRBV18,TRBD1,TRBJ2-5,CASSTGTGGTETQYF,TGTGCCAGCTCGACCGGGACAGGGGGCACAGAGACCCAGTACTTC
TRBV6-1,.,TRBJ1-3,CASSSHNTIYF,TGTGCCAGCAGTTCACATAACACCATATATTTT
TRBV5-1,.,TRBJ2-3,CASSSTSTDTQYF,TGCGCCAGCAGCTCGACTAGCACAGATACGCAGTATTTT
TRBV19,TRBD1,TRBJ1-1,CASRVGQGFPEAFF,TGTGCCAGTAGAGTCGGACAGGGGTTCCCTGAAGCTTTCTTT
TRBV5-1,.,TRBJ2-3,CASSLGGVRDTQYF,TGCGCCAGCAGCTTGGGGGGGGTTCGGGATACGCAGTATTTT
TRBV6-1,TRBD2,TRBJ2-7,CASISGSSYEQYF,TGTGCCAGCATTAGCGGGAGCTCCTACGAGCAGTACTTC
TRBV4-1,.,TRBJ1-1,CASTQGREAFF,TGTGCCAGCACCCAGGGCCGTGAAGCTTTCTTT
TRBV19,.,TRBJ1-4,CASSILRSSRREKLFF,TGTGCCAGTAGTATACTCCGGTCCTCGCGTCGTGAAAAACTGTTTTTT
TRBV27,.,TRBJ2-1,CASSLFRGLAPEFF,TGTGCCAGCAGTTTATTCCGGGGCCTAGCGCCAGAGTTCTTC
TRBV28,.,TRBJ2-6,CASTSNGLSGANVLTF,TGTGCCAGCACCTCAAACGGTTTATCTGGGGCCAACGTCCTGACTTTC
TRBV7-9,.,TRBJ2-7,CASSLETQARSGQYF,TGTGCCAGCAGCTTAGAGACACAAGCCCGAAGTGGGCAGTACTTC
TRBV6-6,.,TRBJ1-5,CASSYPRVVFNQPQHF,TGTGCCAGCAGTTACCCCCGAGTAGTATTCAATCAGCCCCAGCATTTT